Listed below are T cell receptor beta chains from one sample, sequenced in a study of blood T cell repertoires in COVID-19. Clones were read by immunoSEQ multiplex PCR, and TCRdb kept only the in-frame ones, dropping some. The table has tens of thousands of clones, about 79% seen once. Specimen: peripheral blood. These receptors all come from a human donor in a cohort sampled during active COVID-19. Both conserved end residues are part of each CDR3. D genes are given only for firm matches. Clone sizes are given selectively: once, few, many, or a class where the clone is expanded.

>-|-|TRBJ1-6|TRBV11-2
TGTGCCAGCAGCCTCCGGGACACCATGGGTCCCAATTCACCCCTCCACTTT
CASSLRDTMGPNSPLHF
>-|-|TRBJ2-7|TRBV24-1
TGTGCCACCAGTGAAACAGGCGCATACGAGCAGTACTTC
CATSETGAYEQYF
>-|many|TRBJ1-2|TRBV6-5
TGTGCCAGCAGTCCAGGGGTTGTCAACTATGGCTACACCTTC
CASSPGVVNYGYTF
>-|large|TRBJ1-1|TRBV12-3/TRBV12-4
TGTGCCAGCAGTGGCAGCGTAAAAGAAGCTTTCTTT
CASSGSVKEAFF
>-|-|TRBJ1-1|TRBV7-2
TGTGCCAGCAGCTTAGCGTCCGGCGTGAGGACTGAAGCTTTCTTT
CASSLASGVRTEAFF
>-|-|TRBJ2-7|TRBV27
TGTGCCAGTATCCGAGGTAGCGAGCAGTACTTC
CASIRGSEQYF
>TRBD1|-|TRBJ2-7|TRBV6-1
TGTGCCAGCAGTGAAGAGATCGGGACAGGGGTTTCCTACGAGCAGTACTTC
CASSEEIGTGVSYEQYF
>TRBD1|once|TRBJ2-7|TRBV30
TGTGCCTGGAACGACCGGGACAGGGTCGAGCAGTACTTC
CAWNDRDRVEQYF
>TRBD1|-|TRBJ1-2|TRBV6-6
TGTGCCAGCAGTCGGGGGACAGTCGCCTACACCTTC
CASSRGTVAYTF
>-|-|TRBJ1-6|TRBV6-5
TGTGCCAGCAGTTATACGGGGGGAATTTCACCCCTCCACTTT
CASSYTGGISPLHF
>TRBD1|large|TRBJ2-2|TRBV18
TGTGCCAGCTCACCCCTCGGGACAGGGGACCTCACCGGGGAGCTGTTTTTT
CASSPLGTGDLTGELFF
>TRBD1|-|TRBJ2-7|TRBV6-5
TGTGCCAGCAGCATAGGGGGCGGACTCGGGGAGCAGTACTTC
CASSIGGGLGEQYF
>-|-|TRBJ1-1|TRBV13
TGTGCCAGCAGACACCTGATGCGCCAGGGGAACACTGAAGCTTTCTTT
CASRHLMRQGNTEAFF
>TRBD2|few|TRBJ2-7|TRBV7-2
TGTGCCAGCAGCTTAGAGGCTAGCGGGGGGGCTGTGGACGAGCAGTACTTC
CASSLEASGGAVDEQYF
>-|-|TRBJ2-7|TRBV19
TGTGCCAGTAGTATGGGGGGATACTACGAGCAGTACTTC
CASSMGGYYEQYF
>-|-|TRBJ1-5|TRBV7-6
TGTGCCAGCAGCTTGTCCTCGGACAGCTTTGATCAGCCCCAGCATTTT
CASSLSSDSFDQPQHF
>TRBD1|-|TRBJ1-1|TRBV3-1/TRBV3-2
TGTGCCAGCAGCCAAGATCTGGGACAGACCGACGCCTACGAAGCTTTCTTT
CASSQDLGQTDAYEAFF
>TRBD2|-|TRBJ2-7|TRBV13
TGTGCCAGCAGCGGGGACCGGGGGGGGCGCGGGGCCTCGTCAAGCTCCTACGAGCAGTACTTC
CASSGDRGGRGASSSSYEQYF
>TRBD1|once|TRBJ2-7|TRBV19
TGTGCCTCCAGGGGGACCTACGAGCAGTACTTC
CASRGTYEQYF
>TRBD1|once|TRBJ1-1|TRBV6-5
TGTGCCAGCAGTAAGGCCGCCGGGACAGTCACTGAAGCTTTCTTT
CASSKAAGTVTEAFF
>TRBD2|-|TRBJ2-7|TRBV3-1/TRBV3-2
TGTGCCAGCAGCCCAAGGAAAGGACTAGCGTCGGGCGAGCAGTACTTC
CASSPRKGLASGEQYF
>-|-|TRBJ1-1|TRBV28
TGTGCCAGTCATGAGAGAGGTGAAGCTTTCTTT
CASHERGEAFF
>-|-|TRBJ1-1|TRBV7-8
TGTGCCAGCAGCTTGGGGCTGAAGAACACTGAAGCTTTCTTT
CASSLGLKNTEAFF
>TRBD2|-|TRBJ2-2|TRBV19
TGTGCCAGTAGTATAAGTGGGACTAGCGGGAGGACCGGGGAGCTGTTTTTT
CASSISGTSGRTGELFF
>-|-|TRBJ1-6|TRBV5-8
TGTGCCAGCAGCTTCGCGTGGGCGCAGGGAAATTCACCCCTCCACTTT
CASSFAWAQGNSPLHF
>-|-|TRBJ1-3|TRBV5-1
TGCGCCAGCAGCTTGGGACAGACAATCTCTGGAAACACCATATATTTT
CASSLGQTISGNTIYF
>TRBD1|-|TRBJ1-5|TRBV7-8
TGTGCCAGCAGTAAAACAGGGGGCAATCAGCCCCAGCATTTT
CASSKTGGNQPQHF
>TRBD1|-|TRBJ2-2|TRBV18
TGTGCCAGCTCACCGCGACAGGGCTACACCGGGGAGCTGTTTTTT
CASSPRQGYTGELFF
>TRBD2|-|TRBJ2-7|TRBV5-1
TGCGCCAGCAGCTTCAGCCGGTATGGACTAGCGGGAGTACCCTACGAGCAGTACTTC
CASSFSRYGLAGVPYEQYF
>TRBD1|-|TRBJ1-2|TRBV28
TGTGCCAGCAGTCCGGGACAGGGGATCTATGGCTACACCTTC
CASSPGQGIYGYTF
>TRBD1|-|TRBJ1-2|TRBV28
TGTGCCAGCAGTTTAAGACAGGGGTTCGGTGGCTACACCTTC
CASSLRQGFGGYTF
>-|-|TRBJ1-5|TRBV11-2
TGTGCCAGCAGCTTTCTCGCTGGAGACAGACAGCCCCAGCATTTT
CASSFLAGDRQPQHF
>TRBD1|-|TRBJ2-1|TRBV18
TGTGCCAGCATCAAACGGGCGACAGGAGGGTATTGCTGCGGGGACAGGGCCTACAATGAGCAGTTCTTC
CASIKRATGGYCCGDRAYNEQFF
>TRBD1|-|TRBJ1-2|TRBV28
TGTGCCAGCAGCCTGACAGGGCTGACCTATGGCTACACCTTC
CASSLTGLTYGYTF
>-|-|TRBJ2-5|TRBV15
TGTGCCACCGCTTCTGGGCAGGGAGGGGGAGAGACCCAGTACTTC
CATASGQGGGETQYF
>-|-|TRBJ1-2|TRBV2
TGTGCCAGAGGACAGAGCTATGGCTACACCTTC
CARGQSYGYTF
>TRBD2|-|TRBJ2-7|TRBV4-1
TGCGCCAGCAGCCAGGGACTAGCTTTCATCGAGCAGTACTTC
CASSQGLAFIEQYF
>TRBD1|-|TRBJ1-3|TRBV7-9
TGTGCCAGCAGCTTATGGGACAGGGCTGGAAACACCATATATTTT
CASSLWDRAGNTIYF
>TRBD1|once|TRBJ1-1|TRBV29-1
TGCAGCGTTGAAGACGGGACAGGGGTTGAAGCTTTCTTT
CSVEDGTGVEAFF
>TRBD2|-|TRBJ2-3|TRBV6-2/TRBV6-3
TGTGCCAGCAGTCGTAGAGCGGGGGGGTTTGGAGATACGCAGTATTTT
CASSRRAGGFGDTQYF
>-|-|TRBJ1-2|TRBV10-3
TGTGCCATCAGTGAGGGGGAGGCGAATCCCCAAAACTATGGCTACACCTTC
CAISEGEANPQNYGYTF
>TRBD2|-|TRBJ2-7|TRBV14
TGTGCCAGCAGCCGTGGGACTAGCGGGGGCTACGAGCAGTACTTC
CASSRGTSGGYEQYF
>TRBD2|-|TRBJ2-7|TRBV7-6
TGTGCCAGCAGCTCCCTCCCCTCGGGACTAGCTTTCGTCGAGCAGTACTTC
CASSSLPSGLAFVEQYF
>-|-|TRBJ2-7|TRBV2
TGTGCCAGACGTGGTCCTAGCTACGAGCAGTACTTC
CARRGPSYEQYF
>-|-|TRBJ1-3|TRBV7-2
TGTGCCAGCAGCCCTGTCTGGTTTATTCAAGGGGAATCTGGAAACACCATATATTTT
CASSPVWFIQGESGNTIYF
>-|-|TRBJ2-7|TRBV5-6
TGTGCCAGCAGCTTTCAGGTACATTACGAGCAGTACTTC
CASSFQVHYEQYF
>TRBD1|-|TRBJ2-3|TRBV4-3
TGCGCCAGCAGCCAAGATCTCGAGACAGGGTTTATGTATTTT
CASSQDLETGFMYF
>TRBD1|-|TRBJ2-7|TRBV13
TGTGCCAGCAGCTTAGACAGGGGTTGGGAGCAGTACTTC
CASSLDRGWEQYF
>TRBD2|-|TRBJ2-1|TRBV7-6
TGTGCCAGCAGCCAATTTGCCGGGACTAGCGACAATGAGCAGTTCTTC
CASSQFAGTSDNEQFF
>-|medium-sized|TRBJ1-2|TRBV6-6
TGTGCCAGCAGTTCTACCTCAGGGGTTTATGGCTACACCTTC
CASSSTSGVYGYTF
>TRBD1|-|TRBJ2-7|TRBV5-6
TGTGCCAGCAGCTGGGGACAGCAATCGCCCCAGTACTTC
CASSWGQQSPQYF
>TRBD1|-|TRBJ1-2|TRBV6-5
TGTGCCAGCAAACCAGACAGGGGGCTCTATGGCTACACCTTC
CASKPDRGLYGYTF
>-|few|TRBJ2-1|TRBV9
TGTGCCAGCAGCGTAGGTGGGGCAGTTCCCGACAATGAGCAGTTCTTC
CASSVGGAVPDNEQFF